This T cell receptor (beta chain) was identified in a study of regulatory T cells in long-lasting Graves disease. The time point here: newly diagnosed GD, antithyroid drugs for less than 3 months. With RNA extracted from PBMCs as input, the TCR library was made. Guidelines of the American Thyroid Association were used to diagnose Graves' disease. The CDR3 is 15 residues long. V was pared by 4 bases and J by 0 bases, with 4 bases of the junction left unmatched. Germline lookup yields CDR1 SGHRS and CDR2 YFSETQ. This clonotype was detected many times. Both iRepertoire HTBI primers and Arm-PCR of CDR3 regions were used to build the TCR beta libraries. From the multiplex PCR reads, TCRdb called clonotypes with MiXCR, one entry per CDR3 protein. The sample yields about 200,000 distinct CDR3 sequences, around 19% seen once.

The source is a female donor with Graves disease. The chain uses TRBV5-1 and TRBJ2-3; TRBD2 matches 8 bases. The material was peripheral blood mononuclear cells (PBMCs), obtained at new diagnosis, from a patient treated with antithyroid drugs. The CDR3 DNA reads TGCGCCAGCAGCCAGACTAGCGTTAGCACAGATACGCAGTATTTT. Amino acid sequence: CASSQTSVSTDTQYF. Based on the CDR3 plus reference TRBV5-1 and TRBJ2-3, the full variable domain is KAGVTQTPRYLIKTRGQQVTLSCSPISGHRSVSWYQQTPGQGLQFLFEYFSETQRNKGNFPGRFSGRQFSNSRSEMNVSTLELGDSALYLCASSQTSVSTDTQYFGPGTRLTVL.